This T cell receptor (beta chain) is from a study of T cell responses to AZD1222 COVID-19 vaccine. General study points: Among those given AZD1222, only five to seven were seropositive at baseline.

This table comes from immunoSEQ multiplex PCR, and its TCRdb copy is limited to in-frame clones, with some not included. The sample holds 110,000 to 150,000 clones, 93% seen once. Germline-derived CDR1 and CDR2 are SGHTA and FQGNSA. Deletions cut 0 bases from V and 4 bases from J, with 9 bases between. This CDR3 is built from 14 residues. Points on this clone: The target antigen is unknown.

Sequencing used peripheral blood, obtained on day 0 of AZD1222 vaccination. The chain links TRBV7-2 to TRBJ1-1, with a possible D match to TRBD1 (5 bases). The origin of this receptor is an adult in good health. CDR3 amino acids: CASSLAGGVTEAFF. In DNA form, the CDR3 reads TGTGCCAGCAGCTTAGCCGGGGGGGTCACTGAAGCTTTCTTT.